This T cell receptor beta chain was identified in a study of control samples from healthy donors and cancer patients. This clone occurred once. The V gene's germline CDR1 is KGHSH and CDR2 LQKENI. CDR3 length equals 13 residues. Trimming took 5 bases from V and 3 from J, leaving 10 bases between them. TCRdb's table, derived via immunoSEQ multiplex PCR, lists solely in-frame clones and lacks some. Of 90,000 to 100,000 clones in the sample, 75% to 85% were seen once. The clonotype was recovered from a woman under 40 in good health. The sequencing input was blood. V usage is TRBV18 and J usage is TRBJ2-5; weak D call: TRBD1 (5 bases). CDR3 DNA sequence: TGTGCCAGCTCAAGGTCCAGGGAAGAGACCCAGTACTTC. This translates into CASSRSREETQYF.